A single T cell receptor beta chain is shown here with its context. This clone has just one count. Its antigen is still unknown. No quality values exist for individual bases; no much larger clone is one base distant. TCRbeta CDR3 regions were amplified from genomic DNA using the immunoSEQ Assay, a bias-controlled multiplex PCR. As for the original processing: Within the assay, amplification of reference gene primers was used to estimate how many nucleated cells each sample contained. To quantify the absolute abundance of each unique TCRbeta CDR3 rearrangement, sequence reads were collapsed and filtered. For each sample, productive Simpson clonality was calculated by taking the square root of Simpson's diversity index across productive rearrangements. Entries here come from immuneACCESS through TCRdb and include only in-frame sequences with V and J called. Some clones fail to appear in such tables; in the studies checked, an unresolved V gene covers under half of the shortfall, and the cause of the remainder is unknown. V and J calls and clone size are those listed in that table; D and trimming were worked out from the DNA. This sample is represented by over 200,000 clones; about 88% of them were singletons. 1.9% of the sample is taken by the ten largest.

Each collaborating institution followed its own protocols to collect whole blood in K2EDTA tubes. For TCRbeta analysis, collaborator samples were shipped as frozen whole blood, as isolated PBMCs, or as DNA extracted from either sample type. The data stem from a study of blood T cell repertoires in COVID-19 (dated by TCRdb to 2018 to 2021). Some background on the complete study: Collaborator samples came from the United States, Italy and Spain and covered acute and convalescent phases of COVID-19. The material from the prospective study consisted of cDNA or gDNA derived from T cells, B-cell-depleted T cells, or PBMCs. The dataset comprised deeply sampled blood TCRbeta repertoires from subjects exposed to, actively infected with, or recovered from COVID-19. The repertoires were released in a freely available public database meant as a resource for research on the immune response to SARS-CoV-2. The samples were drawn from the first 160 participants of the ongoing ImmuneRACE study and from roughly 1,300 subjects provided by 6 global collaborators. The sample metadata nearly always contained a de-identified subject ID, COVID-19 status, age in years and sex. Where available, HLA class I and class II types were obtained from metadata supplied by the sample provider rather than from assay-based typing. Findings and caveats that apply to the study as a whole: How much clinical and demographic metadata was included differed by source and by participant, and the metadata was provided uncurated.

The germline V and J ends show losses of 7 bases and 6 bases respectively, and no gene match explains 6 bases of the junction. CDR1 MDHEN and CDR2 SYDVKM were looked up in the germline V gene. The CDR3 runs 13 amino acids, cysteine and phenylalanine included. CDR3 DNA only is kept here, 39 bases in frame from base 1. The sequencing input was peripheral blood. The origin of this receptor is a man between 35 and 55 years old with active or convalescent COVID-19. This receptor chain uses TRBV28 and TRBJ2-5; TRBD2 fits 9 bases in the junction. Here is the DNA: TGTGCCAGCAACCTAGCGGGGAGGAAGACCCAGTACTTC. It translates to CASNLAGRKTQYF. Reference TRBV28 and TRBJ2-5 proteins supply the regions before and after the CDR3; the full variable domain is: DVKVTQSSRYLVKRTGEKVFLECVQDMDHENMFWYRQDPGLGLRLIYFSYDVKMKEKGDIPEGYSVSREKKERFSLILESASTNQTSMYLCASNLAGRKTQYFGPGTRLLVL.